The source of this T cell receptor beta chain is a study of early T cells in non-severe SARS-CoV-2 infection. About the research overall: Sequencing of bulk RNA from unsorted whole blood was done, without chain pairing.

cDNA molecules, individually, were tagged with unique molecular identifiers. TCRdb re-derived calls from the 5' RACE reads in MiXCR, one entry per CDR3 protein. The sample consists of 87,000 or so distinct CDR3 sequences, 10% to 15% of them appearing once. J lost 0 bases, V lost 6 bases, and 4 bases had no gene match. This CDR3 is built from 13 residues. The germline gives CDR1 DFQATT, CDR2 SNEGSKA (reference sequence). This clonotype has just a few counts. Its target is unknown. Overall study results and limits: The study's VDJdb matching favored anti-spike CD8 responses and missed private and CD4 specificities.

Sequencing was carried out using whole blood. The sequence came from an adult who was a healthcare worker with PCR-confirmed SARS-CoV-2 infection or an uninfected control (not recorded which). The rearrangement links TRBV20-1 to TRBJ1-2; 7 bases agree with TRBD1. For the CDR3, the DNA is TGCAGTGCGACGCAGGGGGCTAACTATGGCTACACCTTC. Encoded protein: CSATQGANYGYTF.